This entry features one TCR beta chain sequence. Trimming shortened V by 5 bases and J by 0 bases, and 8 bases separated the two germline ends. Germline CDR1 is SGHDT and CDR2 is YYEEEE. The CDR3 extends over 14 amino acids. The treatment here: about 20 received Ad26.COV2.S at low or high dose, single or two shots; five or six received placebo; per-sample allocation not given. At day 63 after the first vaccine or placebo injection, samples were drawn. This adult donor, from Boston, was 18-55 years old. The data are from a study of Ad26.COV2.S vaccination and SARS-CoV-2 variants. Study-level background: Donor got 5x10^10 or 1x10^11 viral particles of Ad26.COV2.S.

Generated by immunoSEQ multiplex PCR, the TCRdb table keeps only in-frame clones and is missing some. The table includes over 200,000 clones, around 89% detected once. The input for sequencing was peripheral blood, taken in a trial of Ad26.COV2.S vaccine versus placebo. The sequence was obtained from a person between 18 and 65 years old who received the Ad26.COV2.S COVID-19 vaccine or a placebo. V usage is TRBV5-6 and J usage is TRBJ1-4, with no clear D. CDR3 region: CASSLWATNEKLFF. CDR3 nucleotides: TGTGCCAGCAGTCTGTGGGCAACTAATGAAAAACTGTTTTTT.